Sequencing of this TCR beta chain was carried out in a study of shared clonotypes between healthy human individuals. Using immunoSEQ multiplex PCR, the repertoire was profiled, and TCRdb retains in-frame clones only, with some absent. Among a few hundred thousand clones listed, around four fifths were seen once. The length of the CDR3 is 14 residues. V lost 5 bases to trimming and J lost 7 bases; unmatched junction nucleotides: 4. Germline V gene sequence: CDR1 MGHDK, CDR2 SYGVNS. This chain connects TRBV25-1 to TRBJ2-1; TRBD2 agrees at 11 bases. What was sequenced was memory CD4+ T cells sorted from blood. Subset denoted: CD45RA-negative fraction. The source is a young man in good health. The CDR3, as DNA: TGTGCCAGCAGTATTCCTAGCGGGAGGAATGAGCAGTTCTTC. It yields the protein CASSIPSGRNEQFF.